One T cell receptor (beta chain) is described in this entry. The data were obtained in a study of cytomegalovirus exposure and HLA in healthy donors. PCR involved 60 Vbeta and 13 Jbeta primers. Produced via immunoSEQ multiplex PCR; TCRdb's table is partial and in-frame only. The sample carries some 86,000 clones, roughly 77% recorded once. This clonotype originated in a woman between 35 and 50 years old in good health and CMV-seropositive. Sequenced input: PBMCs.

The CDR3 protein is CASSYSRGGSSYEQYF. The DNA for the CDR3 is TGTGCCAGCAGTTACTCGCGGGGCGGGAGTTCCTACGAGCAGTACTTC. The chain combines TRBV6-5 with TRBJ2-7, with 7 bases identical to TRBD2. With 0 bases clipped from V and 1 base from J, the junction kept 6 bases outside the gene matches. CDR1 is MNHEY and CDR2 is SVGAGI in the germline V gene. CDR3 length equals 16 residues.